One and the same sample provided the 5 T cell receptor beta chains below, sequenced in a study of shared T cell receptors in the human thymus. TCRdb's table, derived via immunoSEQ multiplex PCR, lists solely in-frame clones and lacks some. The table includes some 760,000 clones, 70% to 90% detected once. These data were likewise used in another study, on human thymus T cells.

Sequencing input: thymocytes. Receptor source: a girl less than two years old with a congenital heart defect.

The rearrangement uses TRBV5-1 and TRBJ1-1; D is perhaps TRBD1 (5 bases). Germline lookup yields CDR1 SGHRS and CDR2 YFSETQ. This CDR3 region has 17 residues. V was pared by 3 bases and J by 0 bases, with 18 bases between. The CDR3 protein is CASSSGDSEGLNTEAFF. CDR3 in DNA: TGCGCCAGCAGCTCGGGGGATTCGGAGGGGTTGAACACTGAAGCTTTCTTT. Drawing the rest from reference TRBV5-1 and TRBJ1-1, the complete variable domain is KAGVTQTPRYLIKTRGQQVTLSCSPISGHRSVSWYQQTPGQGLQFLFEYFSETQRNKGNFPGRFSGRQFSNSRSEMNVSTLELGDSALYLCASSSGDSEGLNTEAFFGQGTRLTVV.

This clone showed up just once. J is TRBJ1-6 and V is TRBV6-1; a weak D match, TRBD1 (6 bases). Germline CDR1 is MNHNS and CDR2 is SASEGT. The CDR3 sequence is 17 residues long. The V end lost 4 bases, the J end lost 0 bases, and 13 bases lay between the germline ends. CDR3 nucleotides: TGTGCCAGCAGTGCTCCACAGGGCGACTCCTATAATTCACCCCTCCACTTT. As protein: CASSAPQGDSYNSPLHF.

The chain carries TRBV6-5 and TRBJ2-5, with a weak D call TRBD2 (6 bases). This CDR3 has 13 residues. Germline V gives CDR1 MNHEY, CDR2 SVGAGI. Trimming shortened V by 5 bases and J by 4 bases, and 11 bases separated the two germline ends. Here the CDR3 DNA reads TGTGCCAGCAGTCTAGGGACTCCAGAGACCCAGTACTTC. It encodes CASSLGTPETQYF.

This clone was counted once. The chain uses TRBV7-3 and TRBJ1-3; D is possibly TRBD1 (5 bases). CDR1 SGHTA and CDR2 FQGTGA come from the germline V gene. CDR3 length: 14 amino acids. Trimming cost V 5 bases and J 3 bases, with 11 bases left between them. DNA of the CDR3: TGTGCCAGCAGCCCCGGGACTGATGGAAACACCATATATTTT. As protein: CASSPGTDGNTIYF.

This chain uses TRBV5-8 with TRBJ1-5, with 10 nucleotides matching TRBD1. This CDR3 region has 16 residues. CDR1 is SGHTS, CDR2 YDEGEE, per germline. V shed 1 base and J 5 bases; nucleotides not matched to a gene: 6. CDR3 protein: CASSLPSDRGYQPQHF. The CDR3 nucleotides read TGTGCCAGCAGCTTGCCTTCGGACAGGGGGTATCAGCCCCAGCATTTT.